These 30 T cell receptor beta chains were all obtained from the same sample, sequenced in a study of blood T cell repertoires in COVID-19. Assay used: immunoSEQ multiplex PCR; TCRdb lists only in-frame clones, some missing. Seen here are roughly 150,000 clones, about 86% observed once, and the top ten hold around 7.8%. The source material was PBMCs or T cells enriched from blood (not recorded which). These receptors came from a man aged 50-59 years who had recovered from COVID-19.

The chain joins TRBV5-6 to TRBJ1-2; D may be TRBD1 (5 bases). Germline loops: CDR1 SGHDT, CDR2 YYEEEE. The V and J ends lost 4 bases and 7 bases respectively, with 17 bases between them. The CDR3 spans 14 residues. CDR3 sequence reads: CASSRRGLVGGYTF. The CDR3 DNA reads TGTGCCAGCAGCAGGAGGGGACTTGTAGGTGGCTACACCTTC.

The count of this clone is one. The J gene is TRBJ2-3, the V gene TRBV9, with TRBD1 matching 8 bases. CDR3 length: 14 residues. Unmatched junction bases numbered 6, after V lost 0 bases and J lost 9 bases. Germline assignment: CDR1 SGDLS and CDR2 YYNGEE. CDR3 residues: CASSVGFGTGTQYF. CDR3 DNA: TGTGCCAGCAGCGTAGGGTTTGGGACAGGAACGCAGTATTTT.

The rearrangement uses TRBV7-9 and TRBJ1-2, with 9 nucleotides matching TRBD1. V lost 6 bases to trimming and J lost 3 bases; unmatched junction nucleotides: 14. Germline-derived CDR1 and CDR2 are SEHNR and FQNEAQ (reference sequence). The CDR3 has 17 amino acids. The DNA of the CDR3 is TGTGCCAGCAGTAGCAAACAGGGGGCGCGAATCGACTATGGCTACACCTTC. This codes for CASSSKQGARIDYGYTF.

This clone has only a few counts. The chain employs TRBV5-1 and TRBJ1-4; 8 bases fit TRBD1. CDR1 is SGHRS, CDR2 YFSETQ, per germline. This CDR3 spans 18 amino acids. V shed 0 bases, J shed 8 bases, and the junction held 15 bases outside the gene matches. The DNA of the CDR3 is TGCGCCAGCAGCTTGGCAAGTGTTCCGGGACAGGTCGGGGAAAAACTGTTTTTT. Its translation is CASSLASVPGQVGEKLFF.

This clone was recorded once. This chain's CDR3 is CASSPGQGQTLHF. CDR3 coding DNA: TGTGCCAGCAGCCCGGGACAGGGTCAAACCCTCCACTTT. The chain links TRBV3-1 (or the pseudogene TRBV3-2) to TRBJ1-6; 9 nucleotides line up with TRBD1. Germline lookup yields CDR1 LGHDT and CDR2 YNNKEL (reference sequence). This CDR3 has 13 residues. V lost 4 bases and J lost 14; bases outside the gene matches: 6.

This clone was detected once. V and J are TRBV29-1 and TRBJ2-7, with D possibly matching TRBD1 (6 bases). Germline assignment: CDR1 SQVTM and CDR2 ANQGSEA. The CDR3 sequence is 12 residues long. Trimming pared 6 bases from V and 8 bases from J, leaving 17 bases between. The CDR3 DNA follows: TGCAGCGTCCAAGGGACACCCGGCAAGCAGTACTTC. This sequence encodes CSVQGTPGKQYF.

This chain uses TRBV27 with TRBJ1-3; tentatively, D is TRBD1 (5 bases). Germline assignment: CDR1 MNHEY and CDR2 SMNVEV (reference sequence). Deletions cut 6 bases from V and 0 bases from J, with 12 bases between. The CDR3 has 15 residues. The CDR3 sequence is CASSARAISGNTIYF. DNA of the CDR3: TGTGCCAGCAGCGCCAGGGCCATCTCTGGAAACACCATATATTTT.

The chain recombines TRBV28 with TRBJ2-6; possibly TRBD2 for D (5 bases). CDR3 size: 16 residues. Germline V gene sequence: CDR1 MDHEN, CDR2 SYDVKM. The V gene lost 3 bases and the J gene lost 2 bases, with 11 bases spanning the gap. The CDR3 bases are TGTGCCAGCAGTTTTGAGAGGGCCACTGGGGCCAACGTCCTGACTTTC. Amino acid sequence: CASSFERATGANVLTF.

The V and J genes are TRBV29-1 and TRBJ1-2; D uncertain. The V end was cut by 3 bases, the J end by 5 bases, with 7 bases between. The CDR3 consists of 11 residues. CDR1 SQVTM and CDR2 ANQGSEA come from the germline V gene. CDR3 bases: TGCAGCGTTGACAGGCAATATGGCTACACCTTC. Protein product: CSVDRQYGYTF.

The V and J genes are TRBV7-2 and TRBJ2-3, with 10 positions matching TRBD2. Looked up from germline, CDR1 is SGHTA and CDR2 is FQGNSA. The CDR3 is made up of 16 amino acids. The trim removed 5 bases at V and 2 bases at J, leaving 7 bases unmatched. CDR3 nucleotide sequence: TGTGCCAGCAGCAGACGGACTAGCGGAAACACAGATACGCAGTATTTT. It translates to CASSRRTSGNTDTQYF.

This chain uses TRBV18 with TRBJ1-1, with TRBD1 as a possible D gene (5 bases). V lost 8 bases and J lost 5, with 18 bases in between. Germline lookup yields CDR1 KGHSH and CDR2 LQKENI. The CDR3 covers 14 residues. The CDR3 spells CASKRGGIGTEAFF. The CDR3 region has the DNA TGTGCCAGCAAGCGGGGGGGAATAGGGACTGAAGCTTTCTTT.

The chain uses TRBV3-1 (or the pseudogene TRBV3-2) and TRBJ2-7, with 10 bases fitting TRBD1. CDR1 LGHDT and CDR2 YNNKEL come from the germline V gene (reference sequence). J lost 5 bases, V lost 1 base, and 5 bases had no gene match. The CDR3 is made up of 15 amino acids. Written as DNA, the CDR3 is TGTGCCAGCAGCCAAGCGGGGACAGGGGACAACGAGCAGTACTTC. Its protein product is CASSQAGTGDNEQYF.

The chain uses TRBV27 and TRBJ2-5, with 7 positions matching TRBD1. Germline loops: CDR1 MNHEY, CDR2 SMNVEV (reference sequence). The CDR3 totals 13 residues. V lost 5 bases and J lost 5; bases outside the gene matches: 5. As DNA, the CDR3 is TGTGCCAGCAGTAAAGGGGGCGGGGAGACCCAGTACTTC. Residues: CASSKGGGETQYF.

The chain uses TRBV6-2 or TRBV6-3 and TRBJ1-1; D might be TRBD1 (6 bases). Trimming left V 6 bases short and J 3 bases short, with 14 bases between. CDR3 length equals 14 residues. The V gene's germline CDR1 is MNHEY and CDR2 SVGEGT. CDR3 coding DNA: TGTGCCAGCAGCCTACAGGGTCCACACACTGAAGCTTTCTTT. It translates to CASSLQGPHTEAFF.

This chain connects TRBV14 to TRBJ1-4; no definite D call. Looked up from germline, CDR1 is SGHDN and CDR2 is FVKESK. Trimming took off 1 base at V and 7 bases at J, with 7 bases between the two ends. The CDR3 is 13 amino acids. The CDR3 protein is CASSQGRVEKLFF. CDR3 bases: TGTGCCAGCAGCCAAGGAAGAGTTGAAAAACTGTTTTTT.

The J gene is TRBJ1-6, the V gene TRBV6-1, with D possibly TRBD1 on 6 matching bases. Germline V gene data show CDR1 as MNHNS and CDR2 as SASEGT. V was cut by 3 bases and J by 5 bases, with 11 bases left in between. The CDR3 length is 15 residues. The CDR3 sequence: CASSDRGANNSPLHF. For the CDR3, the DNA is TGTGCCAGCAGTGACAGGGGTGCAAATAATTCACCCCTCCACTTT.

The V call is TRBV11-3, the J call TRBJ2-7; D is unresolved. V lost 3 bases, J lost 2 bases, and 8 bases lay in between. This CDR3 has 13 amino acids. The germline gives CDR1 SGHNT, CDR2 YENEEA. The CDR3: CASSLRPTYEQYF. The DNA of the CDR3 is TGTGCCAGCAGCTTGCGTCCTACCTACGAGCAGTACTTC.

The chain links TRBV19 to TRBJ1-2; TRBD1 is a possible D gene (5 bases). This CDR3 spans 15 amino acids. Germline V lookup: CDR1 LNHDA, CDR2 SQIVND (reference sequence). Trimming shortened V by 9 bases and J by 0 bases, and 17 bases separated the two germline ends. CDR3 protein: CASKQGPQTNYGYTF. The CDR3 nucleotides read TGTGCCAGCAAGCAGGGTCCCCAAACTAACTATGGCTACACCTTC.

This chain links TRBV24-1 with TRBJ2-1; TRBD2 is a possible D gene (6 bases). Germline lookup yields CDR1 KGHDR and CDR2 SFDVKD. V gave up 3 bases and J gave up 7 bases, with 18 bases separating them. This CDR3 is 16 amino acids long. CDR3 amino acids: CATSDRGSGGGNEQFF. The CDR3 bases are TGTGCCACCAGTGATAGGGGTAGCGGAGGAGGGAATGAGCAGTTCTTC.

V gene TRBV6-5 combines with J gene TRBJ1-1; 7 nucleotides match TRBD1. The CDR3 spans 15 residues. In germline, CDR1 is MNHEY, CDR2 SVGAGI. The V segment lost 2 bases and the J segment 1 base; nucleotides outside the gene matches: 4. This CDR3 reads CASSYEGASNTEAFF. The CDR3 bases are TGTGCCAGCAGTTACGAGGGGGCCTCGAACACTGAAGCTTTCTTT.

J is TRBJ2-1 and V is TRBV27; 12 bases are a match to TRBD2. CDR1 is MNHEY and CDR2 is SMNVEV in the germline V gene (reference sequence). The CDR3 totals 16 residues. With V trimmed by 2 bases and J by 10 bases, 9 bases remained unmatched. CDR3 coding DNA: TGTGCCAGCAGTTTACAGCTAGCGGGGGGGCCAGGGGAGCAGTTCTTC. Protein sequence: CASSLQLAGGPGEQFF.

The rearrangement uses TRBV5-4 and TRBJ1-6, with D perhaps TRBD1 (6 bases). Trimming removed 3 bases at V and 7 bases at J, with 11 bases between. The germline gives CDR1 SGHNT, CDR2 YYREEE (reference sequence). The CDR3 length is 14 residues. This CDR3 is CASSSRDTNSPLHF. In nucleotides, the CDR3 is TGTGCCAGCAGCTCACGGGACACAAATTCACCCCTCCACTTT.

The V call is TRBV11-3, the J call TRBJ1-1; TRBD1 matches at 7 bases. The germline gives CDR1 SGHNT, CDR2 YENEEA. V shed 6 bases and J 8 bases; nucleotides not matched to a gene: 12. The CDR3 consists of 14 residues. In DNA, the CDR3 is TGTGCCAGCAGACTTAACAGGGGTCGATCCGAAGCTTTCTTT. It codes for CASRLNRGRSEAFF. The full variable domain, completed using reference TRBV11-3 and TRBJ1-1, is EAGVVQSPRYKIIEKKQPVAFWCNPISGHNTLYWYLQNLGQGPELLIRYENEEAVDDSQLPKDRFSAERLKGVDSTLKIQPAELGDSAVYLCASRLNRGRSEAFFGQGTRLTVV.

This chain's CDR3 is CASSQALAGITDTQYF. The CDR3 DNA reads TGTGCCAGCAGCCAAGCTCTAGCGGGCATCACAGATACGCAGTATTTT. The chain employs TRBV4-2 and TRBJ2-3; the match to TRBD2 covers 8 bases. Germline loops: CDR1 LGHNA, CDR2 YNFKEQ. V lost 1 base and J lost 2; bases outside the gene matches: 5. The CDR3 is made up of 16 amino acids.

The V call is TRBV6-1, the J call TRBJ1-2, with 8 bases fitting TRBD1. The germline CDR1 and CDR2 sequences are MNHNS and SASEGT. CDR3 length equals 16 residues. V lost 2 bases and J lost 8; bases outside the gene matches: 13. The CDR3 DNA sequence: TGTGCCAGCAGTGAACAACCGGGACAGGCCTCCGGGGGCTACACCTTC. Translated: CASSEQPGQASGGYTF.

The chain employs TRBV5-4 and TRBJ2-7, with 8 bases fitting TRBD2. V gave up 4 bases and J gave up 3 bases; unmatched junction bases: 12. The CDR3 contains 16 residues. CDR1 is SGHNT, CDR2 YYREEE, per germline (reference sequence). The CDR3 loop is CASSPPGVSGVYEQYF. CDR3 in DNA: TGTGCCAGCAGCCCCCCGGGGGTTAGCGGGGTCTACGAGCAGTACTTC.

V usage is TRBV4-3 and J usage is TRBJ2-6, with 9 bases that match TRBD1. CDR3 size: 18 residues. V was clipped by 1 base and J by 3 bases; unmatched bases: 7. The germline V gene has CDR1 LGHNA and CDR2 YSLEER. The CDR3 sequence: CASSQVTGGVSGANVLTF. As DNA, the CDR3 is TGCGCCAGCAGCCAAGTGACAGGGGGAGTTAGTGGGGCCAACGTCCTGACTTTC.

This clone was seen more than once but under ten times. The chain has TRBV18 and TRBJ1-6, with D maybe TRBD1 (6 bases). There are 14 residues in the CDR3. V was shortened by 3 bases and J by 8 bases, with 11 bases between the two germline ends. Germline CDR1 KGHSH, CDR2 LQKENI. CDR3 loop: CASSPIRGDSPLHF. The CDR3 DNA sequence: TGTGCCAGCTCACCTATCAGGGGTGATTCACCCCTCCACTTT.

V is TRBV4-1 and J is TRBJ2-1; possible D gene TRBD1, 6 bases. Between the trimmed V and J ends, which lost 0 bases and 4 bases, there was a span of 16 bases. Looked up from germline, CDR1 is MGHRA and CDR2 is YSYEKL. This CDR3 is built from 17 residues. The CDR3 DNA follows: TGCGCCAGCAGCCAAGACACAGGGTCTGATTGGTACAATGAGCAGTTCTTC. It is translated as CASSQDTGSDWYNEQFF.

This clone was recorded only once. V gene TRBV5-6 combines with J gene TRBJ2-5; perhaps TRBD2 as D (5 bases). Trimming left V 0 bases short and J 3 bases short, with 15 bases between. Looked up from germline, CDR1 is SGHDT and CDR2 is YYEEEE. The CDR3 sequence is 16 residues long. The CDR3 DNA is TGTGCCAGCAGCTTGGACGGGGTATTGGATGAAGAGACCCAGTACTTC. This codes for CASSLDGVLDEETQYF.